Listed below are T cell receptor beta chains from one sample, sequenced in a study of PD-1 blockade in classical Hodgkin lymphoma. Clones were sequenced by immunoSEQ multiplex PCR, and TCRdb holds only the in-frame ones, with some missing. The data contain 90,000 to 100,000 clones, 78% of them singletons. Sequencing used peripheral blood mononuclear cells (PBMCs), obtained before the fourth cycle of nivolumab. The receptors derive from a human donor with classical Hodgkin lymphoma. CDR3s include the opening cysteine and the closing phenylalanine or tryptophan. Fields, in order: J gene, clone size, D gene, V gene, CDR3 protein, CDR3 DNA. D genes are given only for firm matches. Only some rows state a clone size, as once, few, many or a class for expanded clones.

J: TRBJ1-3
size: .
D: TRBD1
V: TRBV5-6
CDR3: CASSQTGDSGNTIYF
DNA: TGTGCCAGCAGCCAAACAGGGGACTCTGGAAACACCATATATTTT

J: TRBJ2-5
size: .
D: .
V: TRBV7-6
CDR3: CASSFGLQETQYF
DNA: TGTGCCAGCAGCTTCGGCCTGCAAGAGACCCAGTACTTC

J: TRBJ2-7
size: few
D: TRBD2
V: TRBV11-2
CDR3: CASSWTGTSGYEQYF
DNA: TGTGCCAGCAGCTGGACCGGGACTAGCGGCTACGAGCAGTACTTC

J: TRBJ1-6
size: .
D: .
V: TRBV6-5
CDR3: CASRRPVGLGSPLHF
DNA: TGTGCCAGCAGACGCCCCGTGGGGTTAGGTTCACCCCTCCACTTT

J: TRBJ2-1
size: .
D: .
V: TRBV6-1
CDR3: CASRSYQGNEQFF
DNA: TGTGCCAGCAGATCTTATCAGGGCAATGAGCAGTTCTTC

J: TRBJ1-1
size: .
D: .
V: TRBV5-1
CDR3: CASSLDSTAEAFF
DNA: TGCGCCAGCAGCCTGGACTCGACAGCTGAAGCTTTCTTT

J: TRBJ1-2
size: .
D: .
V: TRBV7-2
CDR3: CASSFDVGGGYGYTF
DNA: TGTGCCAGCAGCTTTGACGTGGGGGGAGGCTATGGCTACACCTTC

J: TRBJ1-2
size: .
D: .
V: TRBV7-8
CDR3: CASSLVPESDSGGYTF
DNA: TGTGCCAGCAGCTTAGTTCCGGAGTCCGATTCGGGTGGCTACACCTTC

J: TRBJ2-1
size: .
D: .
V: TRBV15
CDR3: CATSGPTNEQFF
DNA: TGTGCCACCAGCGGACCCACCAATGAGCAGTTCTTC

J: TRBJ2-1
size: .
D: .
V: TRBV6-4
CDR3: CASSDRYNEQFF
DNA: TGTGCCAGCAGTGACAGGTACAATGAGCAGTTCTTC

J: TRBJ1-6
size: .
D: .
V: TRBV18
CDR3: CASSPWLTAAPNSPLHF
DNA: TGTGCCAGCTCACCATGGTTAACAGCCGCGCCTAATTCACCCCTCCACTTT

J: TRBJ2-7
size: .
D: TRBD1
V: TRBV20-1
CDR3: CSAGQGYEQYF
DNA: TGCAGTGCGGGACAGGGCTACGAGCAGTACTTC

J: TRBJ1-1
size: .
D: .
V: TRBV29-1
CDR3: CSVAWGQGNTEAFF
DNA: TGCAGCGTTGCATGGGGTCAGGGGAACACTGAAGCTTTCTTT

J: TRBJ1-5
size: once
D: .
V: TRBV2
CDR3: CASQAGENQPQHF
DNA: TGTGCCAGTCAAGCGGGGGAAAATCAGCCCCAGCATTTT

J: TRBJ2-7
size: few
D: TRBD1
V: TRBV7-9
CDR3: CASSPGQGIRWEQYF
DNA: TGTGCCAGCAGCCCCGGACAGGGGATCCGTTGGGAGCAGTACTTC

J: TRBJ1-5
size: .
D: .
V: TRBV6-6
CDR3: CASTDSNQPQHF
DNA: TGTGCCAGCACAGATAGCAATCAGCCCCAGCATTTT

J: TRBJ2-6
size: .
D: TRBD1
V: TRBV9
CDR3: CASSVGQGVLSGANVLTF
DNA: TGTGCCAGCAGCGTAGGACAGGGTGTCTTGTCTGGGGCCAACGTCCTGACTTTC

J: TRBJ1-2
size: .
D: .
V: TRBV7-9
CDR3: CASSDFPIHYGYTF
DNA: TGTGCCAGCAGCGATTTCCCGATCCACTATGGCTACACCTTC

J: TRBJ2-5
size: .
D: .
V: TRBV6-1
CDR3: CARSEGTAGTQYF
DNA: TGTGCCAGGTCTGAAGGCACAGCCGGGACCCAGTACTTC

J: TRBJ2-2
size: .
D: .
V: TRBV7-3
CDR3: CASSLTAGSGGELFF
DNA: TGTGCCAGCAGCTTAACGGCAGGTTCGGGCGGGGAGCTGTTTTTT

J: TRBJ1-3
size: once
D: .
V: TRBV2
CDR3: CASSASISGNTIYF
DNA: TGTGCCAGCAGTGCCTCAATCTCTGGAAACACCATATATTTT

J: TRBJ1-1
size: .
D: .
V: TRBV5-4
CDR3: CASGGVNTEAFF
DNA: TGTGCCAGCGGGGGCGTGAACACTGAAGCTTTCTTT

J: TRBJ2-7
size: .
D: .
V: TRBV21-1
CDR3: CASSNERIGSSYEQYF
DNA: TGTGCCAGCAGCAACGAACGGATTGGATCTTCCTACGAGCAGTACTTC

J: TRBJ2-3
size: .
D: TRBD1
V: TRBV7-2
CDR3: CASSPGSTGGSTDTQYF
DNA: TGTGCCAGCAGCCCGGGCTCGACAGGGGGTAGCACAGATACGCAGTATTTT

J: TRBJ2-5
size: .
D: TRBD1
V: TRBV6-1
CDR3: CASGTDLIAQYF
DNA: TGTGCCAGCGGGACAGACCTCATCGCCCAGTACTTC

J: TRBJ2-1
size: .
D: .
V: TRBV5-1
CDR3: CASSLTGSYNEQFF
DNA: TGCGCCAGCAGCTTGACTGGCTCCTACAATGAGCAGTTCTTC

J: TRBJ2-2
size: .
D: .
V: TRBV6-5
CDR3: CASSTGDGELFF
DNA: TGTGCCAGCAGTACGGGGGACGGGGAGCTGTTTTTT

J: TRBJ2-3
size: .
D: .
V: TRBV5-1
CDR3: CASSFQSTDTQYF
DNA: TGCGCCAGCAGCTTCCAATCCACAGATACGCAGTATTTT

J: TRBJ2-2
size: .
D: .
V: TRBV7-6
CDR3: CASSPAGGGGGGELFF
DNA: TGTGCCAGCAGCCCCGCCGGCGGGGGAGGGGGCGGGGAGCTGTTTTTT